The T cell receptor (beta chain) described here comes from a study of control samples from healthy donors and cancer patients. V lost 10 bases and J lost 4; bases outside the gene matches: 6. Germline CDR1 LGHNT, CDR2 FRNRAP. This CDR3 is built from 12 residues. Using immunoSEQ multiplex PCR, the repertoire was profiled, and TCRdb retains in-frame clones only, with some absent. Among some 150,000 clones listed, about nine tenths were seen once. The V call is TRBV12-5, the J call TRBJ1-1; TRBD1 aligns across 7 bases. The receptor was isolated from a woman in her twenties or thirties in good health. The sequenced material came from blood. Here the CDR3 reads CATTGEATEAFF. CDR3 DNA sequence: TGTGCTACCACAGGGGAGGCCACTGAAGCTTTCTTT.